The source of this T cell receptor beta chain is a study of OX40 agonist ivuxolimab in advanced cancers. Study overall: Prior anti-PD-1, anti-PD-L1 or anti-CTLA-4 therapy was allowed; 40% had some.

Study outcomes and limitations: Low clonal expansion, among the lowest seen, marked partial responders at 0.1-3.0 mg/kg. The study observed clonal expansion of CD4+ and CD8+ blood T cells by week 6 at 0.1 to 3.0 mg/kg. The mean number of expanded clones was higher in CD8+ T cells than in CD4+.

Clones were sequenced by immunoSEQ multiplex PCR, and TCRdb holds only the in-frame ones, with some missing. The sample includes about 100,000 clones, around 90% of them seen just once. This CDR3 comprises 11 residues. V was shortened by 0 bases and J by 9 bases, with 6 bases between the two germline ends. Germline V gene sequence: CDR1 DFQATT, CDR2 SNEGSKA (reference sequence). With respect to this clone: The antigen is not known.

The V call is TRBV20-1, the J call TRBJ2-1; D remains unclear. This TCR was sampled from an adult with an advanced solid tumor such as melanoma, head and neck, liver or kidney cancer. This specimen consisted of CD4+ or CD8+ T cells sorted from blood, obtained in a trial of the OX40 agonist ivuxolimab. This chain's CDR3 is CSARDGAEQFF. The CDR3 DNA sequence: TGCAGTGCTAGAGACGGTGCTGAGCAGTTCTTC.